This paragraph covers one TCR beta chain sequence. The germline V and J ends were trimmed by 6 bases and 10 bases, with 15 bases remaining between them. In germline, CDR1 is MNHEY, CDR2 SVGEGT. This CDR3 comprises 12 residues. TCRdb ran MiXCR on the RACE reads and lists one entry per CDR3 protein. The sample has about 120,000 distinct CDR3 sequences, approximately 12% seen once. The data were taken from a study of human T cells and chemical hapten exposure. Turning to the study itself: The use of 2% DPC on 2 cm by 2 cm of upper inner arm skin constituted sensitization.

Sample time point: pre-sensitization, week 0. As to treatment: therapeutic diphenylcyclopropenone sensitization with weekly scalp DPC. The origin of this receptor is a woman between 18 and 29 years old with alopecia areata. Some clones in this sample may be carry-over from other donors' samples. Source: whole blood, taken in connection with sensitization to the hapten diphenylcyclopropenone (DPC). The rearrangement joins TRBV6-2 or TRBV6-3 to TRBJ1-1; a possible D gene is TRBD1 (6 bases). The CDR3 is CASSQSRGTAFF. Here the CDR3 DNA reads TGTGCCAGCAGCCAAAGTAGGGGGACAGCTTTCTTT.